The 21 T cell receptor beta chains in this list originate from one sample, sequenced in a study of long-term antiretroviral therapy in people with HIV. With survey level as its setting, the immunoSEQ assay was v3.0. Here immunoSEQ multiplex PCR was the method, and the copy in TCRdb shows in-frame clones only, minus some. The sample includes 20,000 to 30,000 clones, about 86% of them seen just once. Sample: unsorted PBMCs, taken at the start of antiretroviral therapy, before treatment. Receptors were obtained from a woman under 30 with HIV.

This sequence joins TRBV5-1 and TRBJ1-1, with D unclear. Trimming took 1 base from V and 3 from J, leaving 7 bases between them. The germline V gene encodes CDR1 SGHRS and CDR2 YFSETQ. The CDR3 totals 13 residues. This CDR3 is CASSLQVDTEAFF. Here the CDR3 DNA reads TGCGCCAGCAGCTTGCAAGTGGACACTGAAGCTTTCTTT.

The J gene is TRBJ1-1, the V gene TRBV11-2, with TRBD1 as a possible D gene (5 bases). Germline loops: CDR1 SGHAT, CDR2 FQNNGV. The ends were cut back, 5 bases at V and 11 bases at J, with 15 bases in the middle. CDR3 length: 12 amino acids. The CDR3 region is CASSQDNLSAFF. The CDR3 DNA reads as TGTGCCAGCAGCCAGGACAATCTGTCTGCTTTCTTT.

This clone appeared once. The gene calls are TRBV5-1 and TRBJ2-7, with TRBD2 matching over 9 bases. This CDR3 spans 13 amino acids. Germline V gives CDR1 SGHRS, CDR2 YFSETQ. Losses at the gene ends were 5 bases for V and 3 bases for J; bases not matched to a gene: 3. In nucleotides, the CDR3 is TGCGCCAGCAGGCGGGAGGGCCTCTACGAGCAGTACTTC. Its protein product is CASRREGLYEQYF.

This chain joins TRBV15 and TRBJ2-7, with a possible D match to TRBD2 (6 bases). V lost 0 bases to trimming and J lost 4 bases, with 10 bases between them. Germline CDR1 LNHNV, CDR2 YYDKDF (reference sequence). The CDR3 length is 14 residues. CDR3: CATSRDLGRYEQYF. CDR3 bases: TGTGCCACCAGCAGAGATCTGGGGAGGTACGAGCAGTACTTC.

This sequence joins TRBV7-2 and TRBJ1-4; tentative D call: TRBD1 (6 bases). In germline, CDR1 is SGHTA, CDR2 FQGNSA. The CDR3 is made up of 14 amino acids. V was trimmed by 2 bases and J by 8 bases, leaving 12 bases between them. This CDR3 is CASSLSQGDEKLFF. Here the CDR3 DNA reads TGTGCCAGCAGCTTATCACAGGGTGACGAAAAACTGTTTTTT.

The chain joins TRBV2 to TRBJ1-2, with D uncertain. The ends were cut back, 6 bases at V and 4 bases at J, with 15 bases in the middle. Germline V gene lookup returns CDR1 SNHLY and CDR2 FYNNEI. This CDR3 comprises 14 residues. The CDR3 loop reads CASRRTVAGYGYTF. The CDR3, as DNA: TGTGCCAGCAGGAGGACCGTTGCTGGCTATGGCTACACCTTC. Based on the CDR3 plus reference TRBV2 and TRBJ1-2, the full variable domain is EPEVTQTPSHQVTQMGQEVILRCVPISNHLYFYWYRQILGQKVEFLVSFYNNEISEKSEIFDDQFSVERPDGSNFTLKIRSTKLEDSAMYFCASRRTVAGYGYTFGSGTRLTVV.

CDR3 protein: CAISAVGGTTDTQYF. As DNA, the CDR3 is TGTGCCATCAGTGCGGTGGGGGGCACGACAGATACGCAGTATTTT. The chain carries TRBV10-3 and TRBJ2-3; D is perhaps TRBD1 or TRBD2 (6 bases each). Germline CDR1 is ENHRY and CDR2 is SYGVKD. The CDR3 is 15 residues long. V was pared by 4 bases and J by 3 bases, with 14 bases between.

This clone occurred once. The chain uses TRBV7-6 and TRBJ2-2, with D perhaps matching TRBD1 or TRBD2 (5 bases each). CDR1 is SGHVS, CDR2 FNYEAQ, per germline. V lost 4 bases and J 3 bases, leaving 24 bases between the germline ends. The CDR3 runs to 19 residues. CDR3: CASSSLPSNRGAYTGELFF. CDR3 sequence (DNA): TGTGCCAGCAGCTCACTGCCATCTAATAGAGGGGCTTACACCGGGGAGCTGTTTTTT.

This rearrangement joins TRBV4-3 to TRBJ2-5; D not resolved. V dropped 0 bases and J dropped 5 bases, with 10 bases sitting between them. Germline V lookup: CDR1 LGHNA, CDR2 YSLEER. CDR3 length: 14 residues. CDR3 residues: CASSQDMVGETQYF. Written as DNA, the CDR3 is TGCGCCAGCAGCCAAGATATGGTGGGGGAGACCCAGTACTTC.

The CDR3 DNA is TGTGCCAGCAGGGGCGGGACAGGGGGCATTTATGGCTACACCTTC. Encoded protein: CASRGGTGGIYGYTF. This chain joins TRBV6-5 and TRBJ1-2, with 12 nucleotides matching TRBD1. The ends lost 6 bases at V and 5 bases at J; junction bases unmatched: 7. The length of the CDR3 is 15 residues. Germline loops: CDR1 MNHEY, CDR2 SVGAGI.

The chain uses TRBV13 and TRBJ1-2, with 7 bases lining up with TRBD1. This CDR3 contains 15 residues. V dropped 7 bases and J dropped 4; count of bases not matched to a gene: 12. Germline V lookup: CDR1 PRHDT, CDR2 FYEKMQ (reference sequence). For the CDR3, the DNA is TGTGCCAGCACCCACTTTCCGGGGACAGCCTATGGCTACACCTTC. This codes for CASTHFPGTAYGYTF.

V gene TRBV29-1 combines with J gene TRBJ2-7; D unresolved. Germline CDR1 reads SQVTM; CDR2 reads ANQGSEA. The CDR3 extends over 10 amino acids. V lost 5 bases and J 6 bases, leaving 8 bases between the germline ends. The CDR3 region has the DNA TGCAGCGTTCTCGGGCCCGAGCAGTACTTC. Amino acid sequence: CSVLGPEQYF.

The CDR3 DNA is TGTGCCAGTAGGGTGGACACTGAAGCTTTCTTT. This sequence encodes CASRVDTEAFF. V gene TRBV25-1 combines with J gene TRBJ1-1, with D unresolved. The CDR3 extends over 11 amino acids. V was pared by 9 bases and J by 3 bases, with 8 bases between. Germline V lookup: CDR1 MGHDK, CDR2 SYGVNS.

DNA for the CDR3: TGTGCCAGTAGTTTTGAGGGGGCGAACACTGAAGCTTTCTTT. It yields the protein CASSFEGANTEAFF. The genes are TRBV19 and TRBJ1-1; 7 nucleotides align to TRBD1. J lost 1 base, V lost 5 bases, and 4 bases had no gene match. This CDR3 is 14 amino acids long. CDR1 LNHDA and CDR2 SQIVND come from the germline V gene (reference sequence).

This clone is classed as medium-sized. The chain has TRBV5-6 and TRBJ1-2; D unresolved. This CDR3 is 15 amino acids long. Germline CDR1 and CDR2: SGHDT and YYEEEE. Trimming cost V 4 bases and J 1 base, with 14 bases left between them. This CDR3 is CASSGQAPINYGYTF. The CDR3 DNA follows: TGTGCCAGCAGCGGTCAGGCTCCGATTAACTATGGCTACACCTTC.

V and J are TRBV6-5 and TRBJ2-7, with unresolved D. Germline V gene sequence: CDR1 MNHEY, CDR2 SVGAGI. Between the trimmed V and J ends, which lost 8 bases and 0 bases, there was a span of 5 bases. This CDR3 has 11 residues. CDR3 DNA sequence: TGTGCCAGCCGAACCTCCTACGAGCAGTACTTC. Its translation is CASRTSYEQYF.

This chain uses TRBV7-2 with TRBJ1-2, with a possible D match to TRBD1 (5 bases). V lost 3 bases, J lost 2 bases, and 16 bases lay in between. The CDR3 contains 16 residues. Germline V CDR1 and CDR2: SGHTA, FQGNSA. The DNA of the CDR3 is TGTGCCAGCAGCTTTGGCACGGGACGGACGAACTATGGCTACACCTTC. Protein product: CASSFGTGRTNYGYTF.

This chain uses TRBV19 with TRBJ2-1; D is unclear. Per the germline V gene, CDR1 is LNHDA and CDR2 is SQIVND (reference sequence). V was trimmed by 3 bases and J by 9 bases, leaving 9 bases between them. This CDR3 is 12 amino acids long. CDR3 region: CASSIPRGEQFF. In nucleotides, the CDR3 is TGTGCCAGTAGTATTCCCCGAGGTGAGCAGTTCTTC.

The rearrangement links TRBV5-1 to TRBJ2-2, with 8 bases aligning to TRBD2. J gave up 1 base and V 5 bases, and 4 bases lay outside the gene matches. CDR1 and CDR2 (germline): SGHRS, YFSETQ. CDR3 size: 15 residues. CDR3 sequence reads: CASRITSGNTGELFF. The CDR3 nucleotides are TGCGCCAGCAGGATCACTAGCGGGAACACCGGGGAGCTGTTTTTT.

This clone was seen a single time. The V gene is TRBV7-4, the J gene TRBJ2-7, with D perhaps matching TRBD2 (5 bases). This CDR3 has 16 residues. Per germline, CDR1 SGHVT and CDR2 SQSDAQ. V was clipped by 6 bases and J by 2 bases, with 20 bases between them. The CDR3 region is CASSLNRAGQTYEQYF. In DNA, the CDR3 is TGTGCCAGCAGTTTGAACCGGGCGGGCCAAACCTACGAGCAGTACTTC.

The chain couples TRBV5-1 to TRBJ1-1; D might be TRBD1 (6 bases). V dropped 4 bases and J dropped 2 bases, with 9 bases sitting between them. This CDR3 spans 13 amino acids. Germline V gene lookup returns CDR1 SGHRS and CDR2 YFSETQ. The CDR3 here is CASSRGGNTEAFF. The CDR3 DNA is TGCGCCAGCAGCAGGGGGGGAAACACTGAAGCTTTCTTT. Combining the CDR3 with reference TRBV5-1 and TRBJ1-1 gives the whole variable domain KAGVTQTPRYLIKTRGQQVTLSCSPISGHRSVSWYQQTPGQGLQFLFEYFSETQRNKGNFPGRFSGRQFSNSRSEMNVSTLELGDSALYLCASSRGGNTEAFFGQGTRLTVV.